The 28 T cell receptor beta chains below come from one sample, sequenced in a study of B cell selection in AIRE deficiency. The sorted conventional CD4 T cells were gated as CD4+CD127+. Assay: immunoSEQ multiplex PCR; the TCRdb copy retains only in-frame clones and omits some. The sample comprises some 25,000 clones, about 96% of which are singletons, and 0.2% to 0.25% rests with the top ten. The sample comprised CD4+CD127+ conventional T cells sorted from PBMCs. Every receptor here comes from a human donor in good health.

The chain links TRBV2 to TRBJ2-7; D call uncertain. The CDR3 loop spans 11 amino acids. The V end lost 3 bases, the J end lost 2 bases, and 2 bases lay between the germline ends. Germline values: CDR1 SNHLY, CDR2 FYNNEI. The chain's CDR3 is CASSDTYEQYF. The DNA of the CDR3 is TGTGCCAGCAGTGATACCTACGAGCAGTACTTC.

The gene calls are TRBV5-1 and TRBJ1-2, with 8 bases aligning to TRBD1. Germline V CDR1 and CDR2: SGHRS, YFSETQ. The CDR3 is 15 residues long. V trimming: 4 bases; J trimming: 6 bases; junction bases outside the gene matches: 11. Here the CDR3 reads CASSLLPLQGDGYTF. Written as DNA, the CDR3 is TGCGCCAGCAGCCTGCTCCCTTTACAGGGGGATGGCTACACCTTC.

J is TRBJ2-7 and V is TRBV10-3; D tentatively reads TRBD1 or TRBD2 (6 bases each). Germline V lookup: CDR1 ENHRY, CDR2 SYGVKD. Trimming removed 11 bases from V and 6 bases from J, with 23 bases in between. This CDR3 contains 14 residues. DNA of the CDR3: TGTGCCGCCGGAGGGGGACCCCTGTACGGCGAGCAGTACTTC. Its translation is CAAGGGPLYGEQYF.

V is TRBV7-9 and J is TRBJ2-5; unclear D gene. There are 14 residues in the CDR3. V gave up 2 bases and J gave up 2 bases, with 9 bases separating them. CDR1 and CDR2 from the germline V gene are SEHNR and FQNEAQ (reference sequence). CDR3 sequence (DNA): TGTGCCAGCAGCTTATATGATGGGCAAGAGACCCAGTACTTC. Amino acids: CASSLYDGQETQYF.

The rearrangement uses TRBV28 and TRBJ1-6, with 7 bases matching TRBD1. J gave up 10 bases and V 6 bases, and 9 bases lay outside the gene matches. This CDR3 has 14 amino acids. The V gene's germline CDR1 is MDHEN and CDR2 SYDVKM. CDR3 DNA: TGTGCCAGCAGAGTACAGGGGATGTTCTCACCCCTCCACTTT. The encoded protein is CASRVQGMFSPLHF.

CDR3 sequence reads: CASSPSGPKPYEQYF. CDR3 nucleotides: TGCGCCAGCAGCCCCTCGGGACCTAAACCCTACGAGCAGTACTTC. The V gene is TRBV5-1, the J gene TRBJ2-7, with D tentatively TRBD1 or TRBD2 (5 bases each). V lost 4 bases to trimming and J lost 2 bases, with 16 bases between them. The CDR3 extends over 15 amino acids. Germline lookup yields CDR1 SGHRS and CDR2 YFSETQ.

The V gene is TRBV27, the J gene TRBJ2-1; TRBD2 matches 8 bases. The trim removed 5 bases at V and 7 bases at J, leaving 4 bases unmatched. Germline V gives CDR1 MNHEY, CDR2 SMNVEV (reference sequence). The CDR3 runs to 13 residues. The CDR3 loop reads CASSGGRWNEQFF. The CDR3 DNA is TGTGCCAGCAGTGGCGGGAGGTGGAATGAGCAGTTCTTC.

The chain recombines TRBV29-1 with TRBJ2-2; TRBD2 matches 7 bases. The CDR3 spans 15 residues. The V gene end was trimmed by 2 bases and the J gene end by 2 bases; junction bases not matched to a gene: 5. Germline CDR1 SQVTM, CDR2 ANQGSEA. The CDR3 is CSVEPAGVNTGELFF. CDR3 DNA: TGCAGCGTTGAACCGGCGGGAGTCAACACCGGGGAGCTGTTTTTT.

As regards this clone: At one end, the junction sequence differs from germline, possibly due to a read error. J is TRBJ2-1 and V is TRBV11-3; D may be TRBD1 or TRBD2 (6 bases each). This CDR3 is built from 12 residues. Germline lookup yields CDR1 SGHNT and CDR2 YENEEA. For the CDR3, the DNA is TGTGCCAGCAGCCTCAAGGGGGGTGAGCAGCTCTTC. Protein product: CASSLKGGEQLF.

The chain couples TRBV7-9 to TRBJ1-6; no firm D call. There are 18 residues in the CDR3. Trimming left V 4 bases short and J 0 bases short, with 16 bases between. CDR1 and CDR2 (germline): SEHNR, FQNEAQ (reference sequence). CDR3 sequence (DNA): TGTGCCAGCAGCTCCCGGGCCCCACCGAGCTCCTATAATTCACCCCTCCACTTT. This sequence encodes CASSSRAPPSSYNSPLHF.

V usage is TRBV11-1 and J usage is TRBJ2-5, with D unclear. Germline V gene lookup returns CDR1 SGHAT and CDR2 FQDESV (reference sequence). This CDR3 contains 13 residues. Trimming removed 4 bases from V and 5 bases from J, with 11 bases in between. The CDR3 nucleotides read TGTGCCAGCAGCTCCGGAGTCCGGGAGACCCAGTACTTC. It translates to CASSSGVRETQYF.

The V call is TRBV30, the J call TRBJ2-2, with 13 bases aligning to TRBD2. Trimming at V came to 8 bases and at J to 0 bases, leaving 3 bases not matched to a gene. The CDR3 covers 15 residues. Germline CDR1 GTSNPN, CDR2 SVGIG (reference sequence). Here the CDR3 reads CARGLAGANTGELFF. CDR3 bases: TGTGCCCGAGGACTAGCGGGGGCGAACACCGGGGAGCTGTTTTTT. Together with reference TRBV30 and TRBJ2-2, the CDR3 gives the full variable domain: SQTIHQWPATLVQPVGSPLSLECTVEGTSNPNLYWYRQAAGRGLQLLFYSVGIGQISSEVPQNLSASRPQDRQFILSSKKLLLSDSGFYLCARGLAGANTGELFFGEGSRLTVL.

The chain uses TRBV5-1 and TRBJ2-1; perhaps TRBD1 as D (6 bases). V lost 2 bases and J lost 0, with 9 bases in between. Germline loops: CDR1 SGHRS, CDR2 YFSETQ. The CDR3 consists of 15 residues. CDR3 bases: TGCGCCAGCAGCTTCTACAGGGTCTCCTACAATGAGCAGTTCTTC. Amino acids: CASSFYRVSYNEQFF.

This chain links TRBV5-6 with TRBJ2-2; a weak D match, TRBD1 (5 bases). V was cut by 0 bases and J by 4 bases, with 10 bases left in between. The germline gives CDR1 SGHDT, CDR2 YYEEEE. The CDR3 totals 15 residues. CDR3 coding DNA: TGTGCCAGCAGCTTGGGACAGCCCTCCACCGGGGAGCTGTTTTTT. It codes for CASSLGQPSTGELFF.

The chain uses TRBV11-3 and TRBJ2-5; D gene unclear. The DNA matches TRBJ2-7 better at its end, which makes the J call doubtful. Germline-derived CDR1 and CDR2 are SGHNT and YENEEA. The CDR3 is made up of 14 amino acids. The CDR3 nucleotides read TGTGCCAGCAGCCCCAGCTTGGGCTCCTACGAGCAGTACTTC. Translation: CASSPSLGSYEQYF.

The chain couples TRBV5-1 to TRBJ2-1; the match to TRBD2 covers 10 bases. Germline assignment: CDR1 SGHRS and CDR2 YFSETQ. This CDR3 is 15 amino acids long. With V trimmed by 0 bases and J by 5 bases, 2 bases remained unmatched. The CDR3 sequence: CASSLGTSGNNEQFF. As DNA, the CDR3 is TGCGCCAGCAGCTTGGGGACTAGCGGAAACAATGAGCAGTTCTTC.

CDR3 sequence reads: CASSSGGSPDTQYF. DNA of the CDR3: TGTGCCAGCAGCTCCGGGGGTAGTCCAGATACGCAGTATTTT. The V gene is TRBV5-6, the J gene TRBJ2-3; weak D call: TRBD2 (6 bases). The CDR3 extends over 14 amino acids. Germline CDR1 reads SGHDT; CDR2 reads YYEEEE. Trimming took 3 bases from V and 4 from J, leaving 12 bases between them.

This chain joins TRBV7-3 and TRBJ2-5; tentatively, D is TRBD2 (5 bases). The V gene lost 2 bases and the J gene lost 1 base, with 11 bases spanning the gap. Germline assignment: CDR1 SGHTA and CDR2 FQGTGA. This CDR3 is 15 amino acids long. As DNA, the CDR3 is TGTGCCAGCAGCTTAGGCAATAGCGCCCAAGAGACCCAGTACTTC. Translating it yields CASSLGNSAQETQYF.

The chain carries TRBV5-1 and TRBJ2-1, with TRBD2 identical over 7 bases. V trimming: 0 bases; J trimming: 7 bases; junction bases outside the gene matches: 10. Germline assignment: CDR1 SGHRS and CDR2 YFSETQ. The CDR3 runs 16 residues. This CDR3 is CASSLGDYLFYNEQFF. CDR3 DNA sequence: TGCGCCAGCAGCTTGGGGGACTACCTCTTTTATAATGAGCAGTTCTTC. Combining the CDR3 with reference TRBV5-1 and TRBJ2-1 gives the whole variable domain KAGVTQTPRYLIKTRGQQVTLSCSPISGHRSVSWYQQTPGQGLQFLFEYFSETQRNKGNFPGRFSGRQFSNSRSEMNVSTLELGDSALYLCASSLGDYLFYNEQFFGPGTRLTVL.

V is TRBV7-6 and J is TRBJ1-1; the D gene is possibly TRBD1 (6 bases). In germline, CDR1 is SGHVS, CDR2 FNYEAQ. The CDR3 length is 15 residues. V lost 0 bases to trimming and J lost 4 bases, with 12 bases between them. The CDR3 spells CASSLAQGLSTEAFF. In DNA, the CDR3 is TGTGCCAGCAGCTTAGCGCAGGGGTTATCCACTGAAGCTTTCTTT.

The CDR3 sequence: CASSQGIHNEQFF. The CDR3 nucleotides read TGCGCCAGCAGCCAAGGGATACACAATGAGCAGTTCTTC. The chain is built from TRBV4-3 and TRBJ2-1; no clear D. Germline CDR1 reads LGHNA; CDR2 reads YSLEER. V was shortened by 1 base and J by 5 bases, with 6 bases between the two germline ends. This CDR3 is built from 13 residues.

The chain is built from TRBV27 and TRBJ2-4; D may be TRBD1 (6 bases). Germline lookup yields CDR1 MNHEY and CDR2 SMNVEV (reference sequence). The V end was cut by 1 base, the J end by 0 bases, with 25 bases between. This CDR3 spans 21 amino acids. DNA for the CDR3: TGTGCCAGCAGTTTATACAGTCGTGGCAGGGATGAGGGGGTAGCCAAAAACATTCAGTACTTC. Translation gives CASSLYSRGRDEGVAKNIQYF.

Regarding this clone: Germline and junction disagree at one end, which may indicate a read error. V usage is TRBV7-7 and J usage is TRBJ2-2; D is perhaps TRBD1 (6 bases). CDR1 is SSHAT, CDR2 FNYEAQ, per germline (reference sequence). The CDR3 consists of 13 residues. The CDR3 loop is CASSAQTGGELFF. In nucleotides, the CDR3 is TGTGCTAGCAGCGCCCAGACAGGTGGGGAGCTGTTTTTT. Drawing the rest from reference TRBV7-7 and TRBJ2-2, the complete variable domain is GAGVSQSPRYKVTKRGQDVTLRCDPISSHATLYWYQQALGQGPEFLTYFNYEAQPDKSGLPSDRFSAERPEGSISTLTIQRTEQRDSAMYRCASSAQTGGELFFGEGSRLTVL.

The chain recombines TRBV4-2 with TRBJ2-3; D possibly matches TRBD1 or TRBD2 (5 bases each). The germline gives CDR1 LGHNA, CDR2 YNFKEQ. V lost 4 bases to trimming and J lost 1 base, with 12 bases between them. This CDR3 region has 15 residues. The CDR3: CASSPGTGGTDTQYF. The CDR3, as DNA: TGTGCCAGCAGCCCGGGGACGGGTGGCACAGATACGCAGTATTTT.

The chain employs TRBV11-2 and TRBJ2-7; D unclear. Germline V gives CDR1 SGHAT, CDR2 FQNNGV. CDR3 size: 12 residues. V lost 5 bases, J lost 6 bases, and 11 bases lay in between. CDR3 protein: CASSLGRSEQYF. The DNA of the CDR3 is TGTGCCAGCAGCCTAGGGCGTAGCGAGCAGTACTTC.

This clone occurred once. The chain carries TRBV9 and TRBJ2-3; 10 positions agree with TRBD2. This CDR3 has 15 residues. V lost 2 bases to trimming and J lost 3 bases; unmatched junction nucleotides: 3. Germline V gene data show CDR1 as SGDLS and CDR2 as YYNGEE. The CDR3 DNA reads TGTGCCAGCAGCGTCTCTAGCGGGAGAACAGATACGCAGTATTTT. Translation: CASSVSSGRTDTQYF.

The chain joins TRBV7-9 to TRBJ2-5, with D hard to call. CDR1 is SEHNR and CDR2 is FQNEAQ in the germline V gene (reference sequence). This CDR3 is built from 14 residues. Between the trimmed V and J ends, which lost 6 bases and 3 bases, there was a span of 14 bases. CDR3 amino acids: CASSSGRFEETQYF. The CDR3 nucleotides read TGTGCCAGCAGTTCAGGCCGGTTTGAAGAGACCCAGTACTTC.

V gene TRBV11-2 combines with J gene TRBJ2-2; D perhaps matches TRBD1 (5 bases). V gave up 1 base and J gave up 3 bases, with 9 bases separating them. Looked up from germline, CDR1 is SGHAT and CDR2 is FQNNGV. This CDR3 comprises 15 residues. The CDR3 loop reads CASSLGRADTGELFF. CDR3 bases: TGTGCCAGCAGCTTAGGCAGGGCGGACACCGGGGAGCTGTTTTTT.